This T cell receptor (beta chain) was observed in a study of cytotoxic CD8 clonotypes in ibrutinib-treated CLL. Study at large: Productive templates averaged approximately 260,000 per sample, and productive rearrangements roughly 90,000.

The intended depth for sequencing was 1 in 200,000 to 1 in 1 million T cells. TCRdb's table, derived via immunoSEQ multiplex PCR, lists solely in-frame clones and lacks some. The table shows approximately 70,000 clones, with 90% occurring only once. Details on this clone: Its matching antigen is unknown.

Germline lookup yields CDR1 SNHLY and CDR2 FYNNEI. With 6 bases clipped from V and 4 bases from J, the junction kept 7 bases outside the gene matches. The length of the CDR3 is 14 residues. Study-wide results and caveats: Private clonotypes, not public ones, expanded at ibrutinib response.

The sequencing here drew on PBMCs, taken after 12 months of ibrutinib treatment. This TCR was recovered from a human donor with chronic lymphocytic leukemia. This rearrangement joins TRBV2 to TRBJ2-3; the match to TRBD2 covers 7 bases. CDR3 loop: CASSMGLAADTQYF. The CDR3 DNA is TGTGCCAGCAGCATGGGGCTAGCGGCAGATACGCAGTATTTT.